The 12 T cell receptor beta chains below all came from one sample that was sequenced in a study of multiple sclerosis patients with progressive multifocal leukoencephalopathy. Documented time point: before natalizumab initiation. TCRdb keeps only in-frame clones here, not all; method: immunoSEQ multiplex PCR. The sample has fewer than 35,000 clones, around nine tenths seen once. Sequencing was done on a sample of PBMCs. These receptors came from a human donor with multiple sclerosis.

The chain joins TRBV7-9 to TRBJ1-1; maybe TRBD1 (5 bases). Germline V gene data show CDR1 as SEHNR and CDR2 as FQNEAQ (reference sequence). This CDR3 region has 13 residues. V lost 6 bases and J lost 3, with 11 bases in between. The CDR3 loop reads CASSWDSDTEAFF. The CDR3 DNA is TGTGCCAGCAGTTGGGACTCAGACACTGAAGCTTTCTTT.

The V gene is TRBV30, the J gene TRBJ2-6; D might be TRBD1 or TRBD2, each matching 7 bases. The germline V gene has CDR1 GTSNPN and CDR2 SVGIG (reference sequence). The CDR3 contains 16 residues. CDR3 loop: CAGQGGPNSGANVLTF. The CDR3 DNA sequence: TGTGCGGGCCAGGGGGGGCCTAACTCTGGGGCCAACGTCCTGACTTTC.

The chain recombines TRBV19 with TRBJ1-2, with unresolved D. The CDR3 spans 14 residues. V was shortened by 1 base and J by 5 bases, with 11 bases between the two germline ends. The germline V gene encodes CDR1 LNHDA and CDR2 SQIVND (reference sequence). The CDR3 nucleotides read TGTGCCAGTAGTATAGGTCAGCCACTGTATGGCTACACCTTC. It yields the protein CASSIGQPLYGYTF.

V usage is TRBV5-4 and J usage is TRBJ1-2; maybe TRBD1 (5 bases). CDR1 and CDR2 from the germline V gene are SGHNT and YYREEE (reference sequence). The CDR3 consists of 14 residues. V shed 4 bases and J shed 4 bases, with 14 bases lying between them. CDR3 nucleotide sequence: TGTGCCAGCAGCGGGACCCCAAACCCCTATGGCTACACCTTC. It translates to CASSGTPNPYGYTF.

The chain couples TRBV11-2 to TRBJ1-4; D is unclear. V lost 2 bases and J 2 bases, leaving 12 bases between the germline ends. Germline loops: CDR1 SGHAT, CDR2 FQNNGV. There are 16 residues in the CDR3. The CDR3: CASSLYLRRTNEKLFF. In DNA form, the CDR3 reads TGTGCCAGCAGCTTATACTTAAGGCGGACTAATGAAAAACTGTTTTTT.

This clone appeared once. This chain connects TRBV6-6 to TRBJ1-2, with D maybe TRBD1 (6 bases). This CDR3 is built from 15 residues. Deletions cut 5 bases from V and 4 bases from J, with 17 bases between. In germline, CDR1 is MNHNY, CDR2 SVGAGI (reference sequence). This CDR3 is CASSRQIQGSYGYTF. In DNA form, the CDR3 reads TGTGCCAGCAGTCGTCAAATACAGGGTTCCTATGGCTACACCTTC.

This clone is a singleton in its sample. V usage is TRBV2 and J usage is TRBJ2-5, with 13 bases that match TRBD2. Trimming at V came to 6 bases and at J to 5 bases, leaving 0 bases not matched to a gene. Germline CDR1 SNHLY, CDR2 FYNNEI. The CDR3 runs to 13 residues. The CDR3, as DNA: TGTGCCAGCAGACTAGCGGGAGGGGAGACCCAGTACTTC. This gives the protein CASRLAGGETQYF.

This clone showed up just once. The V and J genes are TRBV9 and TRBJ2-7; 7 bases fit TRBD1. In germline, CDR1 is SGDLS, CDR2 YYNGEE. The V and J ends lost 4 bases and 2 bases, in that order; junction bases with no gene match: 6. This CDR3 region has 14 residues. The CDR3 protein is CASSPWDSTYEQYF. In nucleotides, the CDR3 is TGTGCCAGCAGCCCATGGGACAGTACCTACGAGCAGTACTTC.

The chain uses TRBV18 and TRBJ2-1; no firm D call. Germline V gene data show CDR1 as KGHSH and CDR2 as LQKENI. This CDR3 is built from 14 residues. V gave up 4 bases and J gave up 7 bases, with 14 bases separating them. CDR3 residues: CASSLPTEQNEQFF. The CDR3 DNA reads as TGTGCCAGCTCACTACCCACAGAACAGAATGAGCAGTTCTTC.

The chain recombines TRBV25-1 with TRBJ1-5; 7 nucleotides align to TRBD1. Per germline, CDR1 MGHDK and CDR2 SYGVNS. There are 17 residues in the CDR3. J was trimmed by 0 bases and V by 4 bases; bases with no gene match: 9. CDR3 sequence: CASSAGDSGYSNQPQHF. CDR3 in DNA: TGTGCCAGCAGTGCCGGGGACAGTGGTTATAGCAATCAGCCCCAGCATTTT.

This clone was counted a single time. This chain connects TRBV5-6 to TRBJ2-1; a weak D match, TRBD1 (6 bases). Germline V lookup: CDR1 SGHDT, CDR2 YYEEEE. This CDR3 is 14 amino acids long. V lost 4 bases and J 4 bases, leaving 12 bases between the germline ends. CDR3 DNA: TGTGCCAGCAGCACCCGGACAGTTTACAATGAGCAGTTCTTC. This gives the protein CASSTRTVYNEQFF.

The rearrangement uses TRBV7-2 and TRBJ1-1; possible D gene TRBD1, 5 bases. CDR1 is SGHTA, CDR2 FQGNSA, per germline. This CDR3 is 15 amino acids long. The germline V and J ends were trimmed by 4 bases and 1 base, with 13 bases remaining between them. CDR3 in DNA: TGTGCCAGCAGCTCCGCTGGGACGGCGAACACTGAAGCTTTCTTT. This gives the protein CASSSAGTANTEAFF.